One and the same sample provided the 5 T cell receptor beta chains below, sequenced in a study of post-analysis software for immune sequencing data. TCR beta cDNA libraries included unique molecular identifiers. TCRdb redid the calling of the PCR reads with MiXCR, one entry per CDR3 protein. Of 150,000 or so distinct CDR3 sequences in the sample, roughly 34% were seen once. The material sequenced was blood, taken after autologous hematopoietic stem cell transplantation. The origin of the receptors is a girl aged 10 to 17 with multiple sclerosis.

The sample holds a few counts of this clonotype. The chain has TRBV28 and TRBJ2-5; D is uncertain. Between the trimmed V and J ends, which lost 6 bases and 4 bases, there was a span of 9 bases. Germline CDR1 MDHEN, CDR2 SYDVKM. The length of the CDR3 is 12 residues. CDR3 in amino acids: CASSVRRETQYF. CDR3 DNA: TGTGCCAGCAGCGTTCGCAGAGAGACCCAGTACTTC.

Written as DNA, the CDR3 is TGTGCCAGCAGCCCCCGTCCGGACGTCGCTTTGAACTATGGCTACACCTTC. This codes for CASSPRPDVALNYGYTF. This chain links TRBV5-5 with TRBJ1-2, with D uncertain. Trimming cost V 4 bases and J 2 bases, with 21 bases left between them. CDR3 length: 17 amino acids. CDR1 and CDR2 (germline): SGHKS, YYEKEE (reference sequence).

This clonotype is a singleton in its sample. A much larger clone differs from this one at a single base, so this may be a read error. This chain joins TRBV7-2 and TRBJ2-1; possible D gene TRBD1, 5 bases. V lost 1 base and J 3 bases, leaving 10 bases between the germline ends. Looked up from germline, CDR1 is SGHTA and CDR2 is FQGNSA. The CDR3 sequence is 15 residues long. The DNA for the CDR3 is TGTGCCAGCAGCTTAGGGGGCTCAGGCTACAATGAGCAGTTCTTC. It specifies CASSLGGSGYNEQFF.

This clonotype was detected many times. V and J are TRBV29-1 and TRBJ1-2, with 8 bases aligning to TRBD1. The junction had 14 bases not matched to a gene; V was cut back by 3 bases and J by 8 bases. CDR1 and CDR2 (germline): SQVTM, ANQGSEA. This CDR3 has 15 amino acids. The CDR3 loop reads CSVDGQGFRSGGYTF. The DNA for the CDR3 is TGCAGCGTTGATGGACAGGGATTTAGGTCTGGCGGCTACACCTTC.

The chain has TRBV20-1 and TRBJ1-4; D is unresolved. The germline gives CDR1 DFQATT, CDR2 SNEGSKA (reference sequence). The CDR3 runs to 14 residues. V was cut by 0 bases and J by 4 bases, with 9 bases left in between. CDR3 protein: CSAREPVGNEKLFF. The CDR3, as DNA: TGCAGTGCTAGAGAACCGGTCGGTAATGAAAAACTGTTTTTT.